This T cell receptor (beta chain) was retrieved from a study of blood T cell repertoires in COVID-19. Study-level information: Italy, Spain and the United States were the sources of the convalescent and acute COVID-19 samples. T cells, B-cell-depleted T cells, or PBMCs provided the cDNA or gDNA that served as material.

Authors' methods: Amplified reference gene primers provided the basis for estimating nucleated cell counts. Produced via immunoSEQ multiplex PCR; TCRdb's table is partial and in-frame only. The D gene and trimming were derived from the DNA, and the V and J assignments and clone size from that table. The sample records 85,000 to 100,000 clones, 80% being singletons. Deletions cut 5 bases from V and 8 bases from J, with 10 bases between. CDR1 and CDR2 (germline): SGHNT, YENEEA. The CDR3 covers 12 residues. Sequencing input: peripheral blood. The source is a middle-aged man who had recovered from COVID-19. This chain connects TRBV11-3 to TRBJ2-1, with TRBD1 as a possible D gene (5 bases). The CDR3 region is CASSRQPDEQFF. CDR3 bases: TGTGCCAGCAGCCGACAGCCCGATGAGCAGTTCTTC.